The 14 T cell receptor beta chains in this list originate from one sample, sequenced in a study of T-cell reconstitution after alpha-beta-depleted transplantation in children. Unique molecular identifiers were used to barcode this TCRbeta library. TCRdb reanalysed the PCR reads using MiXCR and keeps one entry per CDR3 protein. Among 580,000 or so distinct CDR3 sequences listed, 23% were seen once. The source material was PBMCs, mostly from graft donor cells, sampled 360 days after TCRalphabeta/CD19-depleted stem cell transplant. The receptors come from a boy under two years old who had a stem cell transplant for acute myeloid leukemia, so the T cells may come from the graft donor.

J is TRBJ1-4 and V is TRBV3-1; 9 bases are a match to TRBD1. Germline CDR1 and CDR2: LGHDT and YNNKEL (reference sequence). The CDR3 totals 18 residues. The V segment lost 7 bases and the J segment 2 bases; nucleotides outside the gene matches: 14. This chain's CDR3 is CASTLNRGRMRTNEKLFF. The CDR3 nucleotides are TGTGCCAGCACCCTCAACAGGGGGCGGATGAGGACTAATGAAAAACTGTTTTTT.

This clonotype was recorded once. The gene calls are TRBV11-2 and TRBJ2-7, with 12 bases fitting TRBD2. V lost 4 bases and J lost 3; bases outside the gene matches: 4. The CDR3 extends over 15 amino acids. Germline CDR1 reads SGHAT; CDR2 reads FQNNGV. The CDR3 DNA follows: TGTGCCAGCAGCTCCCTAGCGGGGGGGAACTACGAGCAGTACTTC. The encoded protein is CASSSLAGGNYEQYF.

This clonotype was detected only a few times. The V call is TRBV15, the J call TRBJ1-2, with D hard to call. The CDR3 has 14 residues. The V end was cut by 1 base, the J end by 0 bases, with 6 bases between. Germline CDR1 and CDR2: LNHNV and YYDKDF (reference sequence). Here the CDR3 reads CATSRAATNYGYTF. The CDR3 coding sequence is TGTGCCACCAGCAGAGCGGCCACTAACTATGGCTACACCTTC.

This clonotype was seen ten or more times. The V gene is TRBV6-1, the J gene TRBJ2-2, with D uncertain. The V end was cut by 6 bases, the J end by 1 base, with 9 bases between. The germline gives CDR1 MNHNS, CDR2 SASEGT. This CDR3 is built from 14 residues. The CDR3 is CASRGNKNTGELFF. The CDR3 DNA follows: TGTGCCAGCAGGGGAAACAAGAACACCGGGGAGCTGTTTTTT.

V and J are TRBV10-3 and TRBJ2-2, with D perhaps being TRBD1 or TRBD2 (5 bases each). Germline CDR1 reads ENHRY; CDR2 reads SYGVKD. The CDR3 runs 15 residues. V shed 2 bases and J shed 4 bases, with 11 bases lying between them. The CDR3, as DNA: TGTGCCATCAGTGAGCTGGGGGACGGCACCGGGGAGCTGTTTTTT. It specifies CAISELGDGTGELFF.

This clonotype came up a few times. The V gene is TRBV4-3, the J gene TRBJ2-7, with a tentative D call TRBD1 (5 bases). The CDR3 totals 15 residues. Deletions cut 1 base from V and 5 bases from J, with 15 bases between. From germline, CDR1 is LGHNA and CDR2 YSLEER. CDR3 bases: TGCGCCAGCAGCCAAGCTCATGGGGCAGGACACGAGCAGTACTTC. Protein: CASSQAHGAGHEQYF.

This clonotype has more than one count but fewer than ten. This chain links TRBV15 with TRBJ2-4; D possibly corresponds to TRBD1 (6 bases). CDR1 is LNHNV and CDR2 is YYDKDF in the germline V gene (reference sequence). V shed 0 bases and J shed 0 bases, with 12 bases lying between them. This CDR3 region has 17 residues. In nucleotides, the CDR3 is TGTGCCACCAGCAGAGATTCCCTACAGGGAGCCAAAAACATTCAGTACTTC. Translating gives CATSRDSLQGAKNIQYF.

In this sample, this clonotype turned up a few times. This chain links TRBV20-1 with TRBJ2-3, with 8 bases that match TRBD2. V lost 5 bases to trimming and J lost 4 bases; unmatched junction nucleotides: 8. The CDR3 length is 14 residues. The germline CDR1 and CDR2 sequences are DFQATT and SNEGSKA (reference sequence). The CDR3 protein is CSALPGGRADTQYF. The CDR3 DNA follows: TGCAGTGCTCTACCGGGGGGGCGGGCAGATACGCAGTATTTT.

A few counts support this clonotype. This chain uses TRBV7-8 with TRBJ2-6, with TRBD1 matching 8 bases. The CDR3 has 16 residues. Germline V gene lookup returns CDR1 SGHVS and CDR2 FQNEAQ. The trim removed 4 bases at V and 2 bases at J, leaving 4 bases unmatched. The CDR3 reads CASSSQGAAGANVLTF. Written as DNA, the CDR3 is TGTGCCAGCAGCTCCCAGGGGGCCGCTGGGGCCAACGTCCTGACTTTC. Based on the CDR3 plus reference TRBV7-8 and TRBJ2-6, the full variable domain is GAGVSQSPRYKVAKRGQDVALRCDPISGHVSLFWYQQALGQGPEFLTYFQNEAQLDKSGLPSDRFFAERPEGSVSTLKIQRTQQEDSAVYLCASSSQGAAGANVLTFGAGSRLTVL.

V gene TRBV11-3 combines with J gene TRBJ2-7; possible D gene TRBD2, 6 bases. The V gene lost 1 base and the J gene lost 3 bases, with 10 bases spanning the gap. Looked up from germline, CDR1 is SGHNT and CDR2 is YENEEA. The CDR3 sequence is 14 residues long. The CDR3 nucleotides are TGTGCCAGCAGCTTAGTTCGCGGGAACTACGAGCAGTACTTC. Its protein is CASSLVRGNYEQYF.

The chain combines TRBV10-3 with TRBJ2-5; TRBD1 agrees at 8 bases. The CDR3 is made up of 14 amino acids. J was trimmed by 5 bases and V by 3 bases; bases with no gene match: 5. Germline CDR1 reads ENHRY; CDR2 reads SYGVKD. The CDR3: CAISEWGQDETQYF. The CDR3 bases are TGTGCCATCAGTGAATGGGGACAGGACGAGACCCAGTACTTC.

This clonotype was recorded many times. The J gene is TRBJ1-1, the V gene TRBV16; D call uncertain. The CDR3 contains 14 residues. Germline CDR1 KGHSY, CDR2 FQNENV. The V end was cut by 4 bases, the J end by 6 bases, with 15 bases between. The DNA for the CDR3 is TGTGCCAGCAGCCCTCGTCTTACCAACCCTGAAGCTTTCTTT. Protein sequence: CASSPRLTNPEAFF.

The CDR3 spells CASSRGHEDEQYV. In DNA, the CDR3 is TGTGCCAGCAGTCGCGGACACGAAGACGAGCAGTACGTC. The J gene is TRBJ2-7, the V gene TRBV28; a possible D gene is TRBD1 (5 bases). The CDR3 has 13 residues. Trimming removed 5 bases at V and 5 bases at J, with 13 bases between. Germline values: CDR1 MDHEN, CDR2 SYDVKM.

This clonotype occurred many times. The chain employs TRBV3-1 and TRBJ2-5; the D gene is possibly TRBD1 (5 bases). V was clipped by 0 bases and J by 1 base, with 12 bases between them. CDR1 and CDR2 from the germline V gene are LGHDT and YNNKEL (reference sequence). The CDR3 length is 16 residues. The CDR3 nucleotides read TGTGCCAGCAGCCAAGACAGGACAAGGTCCCAAGAGACCCAGTACTTC. Its translation is CASSQDRTRSQETQYF.